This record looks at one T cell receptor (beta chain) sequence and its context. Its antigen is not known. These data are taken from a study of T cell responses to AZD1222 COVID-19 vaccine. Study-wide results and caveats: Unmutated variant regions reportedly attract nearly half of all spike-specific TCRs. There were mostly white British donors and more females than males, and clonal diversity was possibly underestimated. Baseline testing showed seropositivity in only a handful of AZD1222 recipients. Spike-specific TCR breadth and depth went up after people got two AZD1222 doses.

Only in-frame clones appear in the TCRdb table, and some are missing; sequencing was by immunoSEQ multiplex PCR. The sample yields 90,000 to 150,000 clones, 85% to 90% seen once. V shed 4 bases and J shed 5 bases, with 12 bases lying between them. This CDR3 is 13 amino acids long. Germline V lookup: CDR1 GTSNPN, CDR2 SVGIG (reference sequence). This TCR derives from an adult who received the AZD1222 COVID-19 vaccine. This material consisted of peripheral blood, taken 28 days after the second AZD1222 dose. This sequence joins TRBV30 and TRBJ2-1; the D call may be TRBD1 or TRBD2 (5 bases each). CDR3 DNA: TGTGCCTGGACCAGGGACCGAAACAATGAGCAGTTCTTC. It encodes CAWTRDRNNEQFF.